This T cell receptor (beta chain) comes out of a study of T cells in Graves' hyperthyroidism and ophthalmopathy. This clonotype was recorded at least ten times. Its specificity is unknown. Study results and limitations: Among thyroid clonotypes expanded above 0.001, most also appeared in blood.

Template material for amplifying TCR beta CDR3 regions consisted of RNA transcripts. First-round RT-PCR targeting the TCR CDR3 was performed with the HTBI primer set. Each CDR3 protein is one row after TCRdb ran MiXCR on the multiplex PCR reads. Found here are fewer than 400,000 distinct CDR3 sequences, 11% to 15% of them singletons; the top ten hold approximately 29%. Trimming stripped 5 bases from V and 9 bases from J, with 8 bases between. The germline V gene has CDR1 SGHVS and CDR2 FNYEAQ. The CDR3 has 11 amino acids. The sequence was obtained from a man aged 45-65 years with Graves' ophthalmopathy. This chain joins TRBV7-6 and TRBJ2-1; D is possibly TRBD1 (6 bases). The source material was blood. CDR3 in DNA: TGTGCCAGCAGCCAACAGGGTGAGCAGTTCTTC. Protein product: CASSQQGEQFF.